These T cell receptor beta chains were read from a single sample in a study of beta chain features in type 1 diabetes. Assay: immunoSEQ multiplex PCR; the TCRdb copy retains only in-frame clones and omits some. Of 300,000 to 400,000 clones detected, around an eighth appear once; the ten largest clones hold roughly 0.015%. The sample taken for sequencing was naive CD4+ T cells from blood. These TCRs come from a woman between 18 and 29 years old with type 1 diabetes. Both conserved end residues are part of each CDR3. D genes are given only for firm matches. Rows may omit the clone size; those that give it use once, few, many or a size class.

size	V	J	D	DNA	CDR3
few	TRBV6-6	TRBJ2-7	TRBD1	TGTGCCAGCAGTTATAAGGGGACAGGGTCTTACGAGCAGTACTTC	CASSYKGTGSYEQYF
NA	TRBV28	TRBJ1-1	NA	TGTGCCAGCAGTTTAGACATGAACACTGAAGCTTTCTTT	CASSLDMNTEAFF
NA	TRBV6-1	TRBJ2-1	TRBD2	TGTGCCAGCAGTTCGACTAGCGGATACGTCAATGAGCAGTTCTTC	CASSSTSGYVNEQFF
few	TRBV7-2	TRBJ2-3	NA	TGTGCCAGCAGCCCACGACTAGTCGGTGGCTCAGATACGCAGTATTTT	CASSPRLVGGSDTQYF
few	TRBV14	TRBJ2-3	TRBD2	TGTGCCAGCAGCCCCAACCTCCTAGCGGGAGGGCAAACAGATACGCAGTATTTT	CASSPNLLAGGQTDTQYF
NA	TRBV5-1	TRBJ2-1	TRBD1	TGCGCCAGCAGCCAGGGGTCGGGACAGGGGTACAATGAGCAGTTCTTC	CASSQGSGQGYNEQFF
NA	TRBV7-2	TRBJ2-3	TRBD2	TGTGCCAGCAGCGCCCACGGGGGACTAGCGGGAGGGCCCACAGATACGCAGTATTTT	CASSAHGGLAGGPTDTQYF
NA	TRBV28	TRBJ2-7	TRBD1	TGTGCCAGCACCTCAGGGACAGGTCTTGGCGAGCAGTACTTC	CASTSGTGLGEQYF
once	TRBV9	TRBJ2-5	TRBD2	TGTGCCAGCAGCGTAGGGGGGCCGGGACTAGCGGGGCAAGAGACCCAGTACTTC	CASSVGGPGLAGQETQYF
NA	TRBV27	TRBJ1-2	NA	TGTGCCAGCAGTTTCAGGGCCAACTATGGCTACACCTTC	CASSFRANYGYTF
NA	TRBV11-2	TRBJ1-1	TRBD1	TGTGCCAGCAGCTGGGACAGGGGGAACACTGAAGCTTTCTTT	CASSWDRGNTEAFF
few	TRBV4-2	TRBJ1-1	NA	TGTGCCAGCAGCCCGAACGACAAGATTCAGGCTTTCTTT	CASSPNDKIQAFF
few	TRBV28	TRBJ2-2	NA	TGTGCCACCCTAGGAACGAACACCGGGGAGCTGTTTTTT	CATLGTNTGELFF
NA	TRBV2	TRBJ2-1	TRBD1	TGTGCCAGCACCATCGGGACAGGGGTTTACAATGAGCAGTTCTTC	CASTIGTGVYNEQFF
NA	TRBV5-1	TRBJ1-4	NA	TGCGCCAGCAAGAACGAGGGAAAAGCTGAAAAACTGTTTTTT	CASKNEGKAEKLFF
NA	TRBV5-1	TRBJ2-2	TRBD2	TGCGCCAGCAGCCTGGGGTCACTAGCGGTCCCGAACACCGGGGAGCTGTTTTTT	CASSLGSLAVPNTGELFF
NA	TRBV5-4	TRBJ2-1	NA	TGTGCCAGCAGCTTGAGGGTAGCGGAAAACAATGAGCAGTTCTTC	CASSLRVAENNEQFF
NA	TRBV30	TRBJ2-3	TRBD1	TGTGCCTGGAGGAGGGGGACAGTCACAGATACGCAGTATTTT	CAWRRGTVTDTQYF
NA	TRBV6-5	TRBJ2-2	NA	TGTGCCAGCAGTTACGCAGGCAAGAACACCGGGGAGCTGTTTTTT	CASSYAGKNTGELFF
few	TRBV5-1	TRBJ2-1	TRBD1	TGCGCCAGCAGCATACAGGGGGCGTACAATGAGCAGTTCTTC	CASSIQGAYNEQFF
few	TRBV19	TRBJ1-1	NA	TGTGCCAGTAGGCTGACACTGAACACTGAAGCTTTCTTT	CASRLTLNTEAFF
few	TRBV29-1	TRBJ1-1	NA	TGCAGCGTTGTAACAGTCCCCCGGAACACTGAAGCTTTCTTT	CSVVTVPRNTEAFF
few	TRBV9	TRBJ2-1	TRBD2	TGTGCCAGCAGCGTAGGGCTAGCGGGAGCTAGCTCCTACAATGAGCAGTTCTTC	CASSVGLAGASSYNEQFF
once	TRBV11-3	TRBJ1-1	NA	TGTGCCAGCAGCCTAGGACCTCCGGGGACATGGGCTAACACTGAAGCTTTCTTT	CASSLGPPGTWANTEAFF
few	TRBV5-1	TRBJ2-7	TRBD1	TGCGCCAGCAGCTGGGACCGGGACAGGGGCTCCGAGCAGTACTTC	CASSWDRDRGSEQYF
NA	TRBV7-2	TRBJ2-1	NA	TGTGCCAGCAGCCCAGCGGCCTACCCCTACAATGAGCAGTTCTTC	CASSPAAYPYNEQFF
NA	TRBV19	TRBJ1-2	NA	TGTGCCAGTAACGGGGTCTCCTATGGCTACACCTTC	CASNGVSYGYTF
NA	TRBV28	TRBJ2-7	NA	TGTGCCAGCAGTTTATCTGCCTACGAGCAGTACTTC	CASSLSAYEQYF
NA	TRBV10-3	TRBJ2-3	NA	TGTGCCATCAGTGACCGGGGTAGCACAGATACGCAGTATTTT	CAISDRGSTDTQYF
NA	TRBV7-2	TRBJ2-1	TRBD2	TGTGCCAGCAGCTTAGGTAGCGGGAGGTACAATGAGCAGTTCTTC	CASSLGSGRYNEQFF
NA	TRBV5-4	TRBJ2-3	TRBD2	TGTGCCAGCAGCTTGAGGCTAGCGGGAGATACGCAGTATTTT	CASSLRLAGDTQYF
NA	TRBV11-1	TRBJ2-7	TRBD1	TGTGCCAGCAGCTCCGGGACAGGGAAGGACGAGCAGTACTTC	CASSSGTGKDEQYF
few	TRBV9	TRBJ1-3	NA	TGTGCCAGCAGCTCCCAACAGGTAGCACACGGAAACACCATATATTTT	CASSSQQVAHGNTIYF
few	TRBV28	TRBJ2-3	NA	TGTGCCAGCAGCCCTGCCGGGTCAGATACGCAGTATTTT	CASSPAGSDTQYF
NA	TRBV5-1	TRBJ1-2	TRBD1	TGCGCCAGCAGCATCGGGACAGACAACTATGGCTACACCTTC	CASSIGTDNYGYTF
few	TRBV5-1	TRBJ2-5	TRBD1	TGCGCCAGCAGCTCGGGACAGCCCCAAGAGACCCAGTACTTC	CASSSGQPQETQYF
NA	TRBV29-1	TRBJ2-1	TRBD2	TGCAGCGTTAAGACTGAGCGGGAGAGCTCCTACAATGAGCAGTTCTTC	CSVKTERESSYNEQFF
few	TRBV9	TRBJ2-5	NA	TGTGCCAGCAGCGTGGGGACAAAACAAGAGACCCAGTACTTC	CASSVGTKQETQYF
NA	TRBV7-9	TRBJ2-1	NA	TGTGCCAGCAGCTTAGCCCCTAATGAGCAGTTCTTC	CASSLAPNEQFF
few	TRBV12-5	TRBJ2-5	TRBD2	TGTGCTAGTGGTCCCCACAGTAGCGGGAGCGGCGGGGAGACCCAGTACTTC	CASGPHSSGSGGETQYF
NA	TRBV28	TRBJ2-5	TRBD2	TGTGCCAGCAGTACGACTAGCTGGGCTAGGGAGACCCAGTACTTC	CASSTTSWARETQYF
NA	TRBV5-4	TRBJ2-1	NA	TGTGCCAGCAGCTTGGCCAAAGCCTGGGCGGGGGAGCAGTTCTTC	CASSLAKAWAGEQFF
few	TRBV7-9	TRBJ2-2	TRBD1	TGTGCCAGCAGCCGCGTGCGTGGGACAGGTTCGGGAACCGGGGAGCTGTTTTTT	CASSRVRGTGSGTGELFF
few	TRBV7-6	TRBJ2-5	NA	TGTGCCAGCAGCTTAGCACTATCCCGCGAGACCCAGTACTTC	CASSLALSRETQYF
NA	TRBV2	TRBJ1-2	NA	TGTGCCAGCAGTGTTACATCTAACTATGGCTACACCTTC	CASSVTSNYGYTF
NA	TRBV7-8	TRBJ2-3	TRBD2	TGTGCCAGCAGCCGTTCACTAGCGGTTCGGGGCACAGATACGCAGTATTTT	CASSRSLAVRGTDTQYF
NA	TRBV9	TRBJ2-6	NA	TGTGCCAGCACGCAAACAGGATCTCGCTCTGGGGCCAACGTCCTGACTTTC	CASTQTGSRSGANVLTF
few	TRBV28	TRBJ2-1	NA	TGTGCCAGCAGTTTTACAGGGTGGCAGTTCTTC	CASSFTGWQFF